This TCR beta chain comes out of a study of T cell responses to AZD1222 COVID-19 vaccine. Whole-study findings and limits: The study found Spike-specific TCR breadth and depth rose after two AZD1222 doses. Clonal diversity may have been underestimated, and the donors were mostly white British, with more females than males. Seropositive at baseline were only six AZD1222 recipients.

Using immunoSEQ multiplex PCR, the repertoire was profiled, and TCRdb retains in-frame clones only, with some absent. Here the sample spans approximately 190,000 clones, approximately 90% being singletons. This CDR3 is 16 amino acids long. Trimming took 5 bases from V and 5 from J, leaving 20 bases between them. CDR1 MDHEN and CDR2 SYDVKM come from the germline V gene. On this clone itself: Its specificity is unknown.

The sequencing used peripheral blood, collected 28 days after the second dose of the MenACWY control vaccine. The chain recombines TRBV28 with TRBJ2-3; D might be TRBD2 (6 bases). The sequence was collected from an adult who received the MenACWY meningococcal vaccine as a control. CDR3 in amino acids: CASSPRLVRSGDTQYF. DNA of the CDR3: TGTGCCAGCAGTCCCCGGCTAGTCCGTAGCGGAGATACGCAGTATTTT.